The text below deals with one TCR beta chain. The data derive from a study of control samples from healthy donors and cancer patients. The V end lost 1 base, the J end lost 0 bases, and 10 bases lay between the germline ends. Germline V gene data show CDR1 as SGHRS and CDR2 as YFSETQ. This CDR3 is 15 amino acids long. TCRdb's copy holds only in-frame clones and misses some; the assay was immunoSEQ multiplex PCR. The data hold under 60,000 clones, with roughly 93% observed a single time. The chain has TRBV5-1 and TRBJ1-1; the D is unclear. The sample was PBMCs. The clonotype was recovered from a woman aged 45-65 years with head and neck cancer. This CDR3 reads CASSLTPAMNTEAFF. CDR3 nucleotide sequence: TGCGCCAGCAGCTTGACGCCAGCTATGAACACTGAAGCTTTCTTT.